The 17 T cell receptor beta chains below come from one sample, sequenced in a study of cytomegalovirus exposure and HLA in healthy donors. PCR primers comprised 60 Vbeta and 13 Jbeta primers. Assay used: immunoSEQ multiplex PCR; TCRdb lists only in-frame clones, some missing. The table includes 140,000 to 150,000 clones, approximately 63% detected once. The source material was PBMCs. The receptors come from a woman between 55 and 75 years old in good health and CMV-seropositive.

The CDR3 spells CASSQGAPGEKLFF. The DNA for the CDR3 is TGTGCCAGCTCGCAGGGGGCGCCTGGTGAAAAACTGTTTTTT. The chain joins TRBV6-5 to TRBJ1-4, with 8 bases identical to TRBD1. Germline-derived CDR1 and CDR2 are MNHEY and SVGAGI. The CDR3 is made up of 14 amino acids. The trim removed 8 bases at V and 7 bases at J, leaving 9 bases unmatched.

The chain couples TRBV2 to TRBJ2-2; tentative D call: TRBD2 (6 bases). The CDR3 length is 15 residues. Germline V gene lookup returns CDR1 SNHLY and CDR2 FYNNEI. V was clipped by 0 bases and J by 6 bases, with 11 bases between them. CDR3: CASSEAGGTAGELFF. CDR3 bases: TGTGCCAGCAGTGAAGCGGGCGGGACGGCCGGGGAGCTGTTTTTT.

The CDR3 DNA reads TGTGCCTGGACCCGTCAGGAGAACACTGAAGCTTTCTTT. It encodes CAWTRQENTEAFF. This chain joins TRBV30 and TRBJ1-1; D is unresolved. The CDR3 has 13 residues. Germline values: CDR1 GTSNPN, CDR2 SVGIG (reference sequence). V was cut by 4 bases and J by 1 base, with 10 bases left in between. The whole variable domain, filled in from reference TRBV30 and TRBJ1-1, reads SQTIHQWPATLVQPVGSPLSLECTVEGTSNPNLYWYRQAAGRGLQLLFYSVGIGQISSEVPQNLSASRPQDRQFILSSKKLLLSDSGFYLCAWTRQENTEAFFGQGTRLTVV.

The chain employs TRBV10-3 and TRBJ2-6; 7 nucleotides agree with TRBD1. This CDR3 has 18 amino acids. Trimming removed 3 bases from V and 0 bases from J; junction bases left unmatched: 8. Germline V CDR1 and CDR2: ENHRY, SYGVKD. CDR3 sequence: CAISEGTAAFSGANVLTF. CDR3 nucleotide sequence: TGTGCCATCAGTGAAGGGACAGCTGCTTTCTCTGGGGCCAACGTCCTGACTTTC.

The gene calls are TRBV2 and TRBJ2-7, with TRBD1 identical over 7 bases. CDR1 SNHLY and CDR2 FYNNEI come from the germline V gene. The CDR3 is 14 residues long. V lost 4 bases and J lost 3; bases outside the gene matches: 6. CDR3 nucleotide sequence: TGTGCCAGCAGTGCCCGGACAGGACTCTACGAGCAGTACTTC. This gives the protein CASSARTGLYEQYF.

V usage is TRBV28 and J usage is TRBJ2-5; TRBD2 agrees at 12 bases. Looked up from germline, CDR1 is MDHEN and CDR2 is SYDVKM. V lost 6 bases, J lost 1 base, and 6 bases stayed unmatched. This CDR3 contains 16 residues. In DNA form, the CDR3 reads TGTGCCAGCAGCCCCCTAGCGGGAGGGTTCCAAGAGACCCAGTACTTC. Translating gives CASSPLAGGFQETQYF. Together with reference TRBV28 and TRBJ2-5, the CDR3 gives the full variable domain: DVKVTQSSRYLVKRTGEKVFLECVQDMDHENMFWYRQDPGLGLRLIYFSYDVKMKEKGDIPEGYSVSREKKERFSLILESASTNQTSMYLCASSPLAGGFQETQYFGPGTRLLVL.

The V call is TRBV2, the J call TRBJ2-7; weak D call: TRBD1 (6 bases). Trimming cost V 5 bases and J 5 bases, with 16 bases left between them. Looked up from germline, CDR1 is SNHLY and CDR2 is FYNNEI. This CDR3 has 14 amino acids. This CDR3 reads CASSRQVTGDEQYF. DNA of the CDR3: TGTGCCAGCAGTCGACAGGTGACCGGGGACGAGCAGTACTTC.

The J gene is TRBJ2-5, the V gene TRBV4-1, with TRBD1 as a possible D gene (5 bases). Trimming pared 1 base from V and 2 bases from J, leaving 8 bases between. Germline V gene sequence: CDR1 MGHRA, CDR2 YSYEKL. The CDR3 is 14 amino acids. In nucleotides, the CDR3 is TGCGCCAGCAGCCAAGCCAGGGAACAAGAGACCCAGTACTTC. It specifies CASSQAREQETQYF.

The CDR3 DNA reads TGTGCCAGCAGCTTCAGGCAGAAGAACCAAGAGACCCAGTACTTC. Translated, it gives CASSFRQKNQETQYF. V usage is TRBV5-4 and J usage is TRBJ2-5; D gene uncertain. Per the germline V gene, CDR1 is SGHNT and CDR2 is YYREEE (reference sequence). This CDR3 is built from 15 residues. V dropped 2 bases and J dropped 0 bases, with 11 bases sitting between them.

The chain couples TRBV28 to TRBJ2-3, with D hard to call. V was clipped by 4 bases and J by 0 bases, with 5 bases between them. Germline CDR1 MDHEN, CDR2 SYDVKM. This CDR3 contains 13 residues. CDR3 sequence reads: CASSSGSTDTQYF. As DNA, the CDR3 is TGTGCCAGCAGTTCCGGGAGCACAGATACGCAGTATTTT.

This sequence joins TRBV7-7 and TRBJ2-3; D unresolved. The V end lost 3 bases, the J end lost 6 bases, and 10 bases lay between the germline ends. Germline V gene data show CDR1 as SSHAT and CDR2 as FNYEAQ (reference sequence). The CDR3 covers 13 residues. CDR3 sequence reads: CASSFQVGDTQYF. The CDR3 coding sequence is TGTGCCAGCAGCTTCCAGGTTGGTGATACGCAGTATTTT.

J is TRBJ1-1 and V is TRBV10-3; the match to TRBD1 covers 9 bases. In germline, CDR1 is ENHRY, CDR2 SYGVKD. The CDR3 runs to 14 residues. With V trimmed by 7 bases and J by 5 bases, 8 bases remained unmatched. This CDR3 is CAITGQGGQTEAFF. As DNA, the CDR3 is TGTGCCATCACGGGACAGGGAGGTCAGACTGAAGCTTTCTTT.

The rearrangement uses TRBV5-1 and TRBJ1-1; perhaps TRBD1 as D (6 bases). The CDR3 consists of 15 residues. In germline, CDR1 is SGHRS, CDR2 YFSETQ. V lost 4 bases to trimming and J lost 1 base, with 14 bases between them. This chain's CDR3 is CASSRSRTANTEAFF. CDR3 nucleotides: TGCGCCAGCAGCCGATCCCGGACAGCGAACACTGAAGCTTTCTTT.

V usage is TRBV28 and J usage is TRBJ1-2; D gene ambiguous. The length of the CDR3 is 15 residues. V was shortened by 8 bases and J by 1 base, with 17 bases between the two germline ends. CDR1 is MDHEN, CDR2 SYDVKM, per germline. CDR3 sequence (DNA): TGTGCCAGCGGCGGGGAAGGGATAAGTAACTATGGCTACACCTTC. As protein: CASGGEGISNYGYTF.

The V and J genes are TRBV6-6 and TRBJ1-5, with D perhaps TRBD1 (6 bases). V was cut by 5 bases and J by 7 bases, with 12 bases left in between. Germline CDR1 is MNHNY and CDR2 is SVGAGI (reference sequence). The CDR3 contains 13 residues. CDR3: CASSLQGWQPQHF. CDR3 nucleotides: TGTGCCAGCAGTCTTCAGGGGTGGCAGCCCCAGCATTTT.

The chain links TRBV29-1 to TRBJ2-1; 7 nucleotides align to TRBD1. CDR3 length equals 15 residues. The V and J ends lost 5 bases and 1 base, in that order; junction bases with no gene match: 8. Germline V gives CDR1 SQVTM, CDR2 ANQGSEA. This CDR3 is CSVLGTDISYNEQFF. The CDR3 DNA is TGCAGCGTTCTCGGGACAGATATTTCCTACAATGAGCAGTTCTTC.

This clone was recorded a few times. The chain carries TRBV6-1 and TRBJ1-1; D may be TRBD1 (6 bases). Looked up from germline, CDR1 is MNHNS and CDR2 is SASEGT. Trimming took 6 bases from V and 1 from J, leaving 12 bases between them. The CDR3 has 14 amino acids. The CDR3 nucleotides read TGTGCCAGCAGCCACAGGGAAGGGAACACTGAAGCTTTCTTT. Amino acids: CASSHREGNTEAFF.